This TCR beta chain was captured by sequencing in a study of CD4 T cells in relation to SARS-CoV-2 and coronaviruses. V lost 5 bases, J lost 0 bases, and 11 bases lay in between. CDR3 length: 15 residues. Germline V gives CDR1 SEHNR, CDR2 FQNEAQ (reference sequence). The unexposed donors gave CD4+ T cells in about 2011-2019, prior to COVID-19. Sequenced by immunoSEQ multiplex PCR; TCRdb stores in-frame clones only, minus some. The table shows some 69,000 clones, with 94% occurring only once. This receptor was taken from a human donor in good health. Sequencing used naive CD4+ T cells from PBMCs. Subset reported: naive CD4+ T cells isolated by negative enrichment. The V call is TRBV7-9, the J call TRBJ2-1; TRBD1 or TRBD2 may be the D gene (5 bases each). The CDR3, as DNA: TGTGCCAGCAGCGGGGGAGATAGCTCCTACAATGAGCAGTTCTTC. Translated: CASSGGDSSYNEQFF.